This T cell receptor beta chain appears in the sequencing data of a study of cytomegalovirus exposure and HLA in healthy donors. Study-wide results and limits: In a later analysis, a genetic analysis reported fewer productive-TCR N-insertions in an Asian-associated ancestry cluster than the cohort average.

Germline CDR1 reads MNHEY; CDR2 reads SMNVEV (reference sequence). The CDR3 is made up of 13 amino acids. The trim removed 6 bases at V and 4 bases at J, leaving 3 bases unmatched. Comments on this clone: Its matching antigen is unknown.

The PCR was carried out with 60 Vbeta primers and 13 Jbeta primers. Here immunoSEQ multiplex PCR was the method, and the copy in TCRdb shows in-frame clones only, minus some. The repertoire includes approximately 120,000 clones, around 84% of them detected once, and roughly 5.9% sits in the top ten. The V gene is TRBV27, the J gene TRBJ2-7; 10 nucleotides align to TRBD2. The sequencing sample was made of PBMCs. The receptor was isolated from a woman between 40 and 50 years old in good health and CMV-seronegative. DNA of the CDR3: TGTGCCAGCAGCTGGACTAGCGGTTACGAGCAGTACTTC. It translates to CASSWTSGYEQYF.